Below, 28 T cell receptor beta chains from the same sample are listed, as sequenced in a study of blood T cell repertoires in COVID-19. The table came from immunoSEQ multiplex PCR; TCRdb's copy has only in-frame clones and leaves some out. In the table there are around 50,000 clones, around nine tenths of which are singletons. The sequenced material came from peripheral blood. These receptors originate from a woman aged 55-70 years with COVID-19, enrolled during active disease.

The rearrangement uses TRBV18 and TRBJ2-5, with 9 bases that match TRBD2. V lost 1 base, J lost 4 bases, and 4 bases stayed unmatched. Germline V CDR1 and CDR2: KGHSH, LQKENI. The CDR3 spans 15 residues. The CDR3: CASSPLGLAVETQYF. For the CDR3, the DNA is TGTGCCAGCTCACCACTGGGACTAGCAGTAGAGACCCAGTACTTC.

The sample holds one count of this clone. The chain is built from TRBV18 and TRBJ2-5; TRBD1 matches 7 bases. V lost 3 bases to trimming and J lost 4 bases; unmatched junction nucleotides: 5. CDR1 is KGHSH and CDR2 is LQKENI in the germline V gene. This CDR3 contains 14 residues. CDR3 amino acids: CASSPVNRGETQYF. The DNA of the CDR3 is TGTGCCAGCTCACCCGTTAACAGGGGAGAGACCCAGTACTTC.

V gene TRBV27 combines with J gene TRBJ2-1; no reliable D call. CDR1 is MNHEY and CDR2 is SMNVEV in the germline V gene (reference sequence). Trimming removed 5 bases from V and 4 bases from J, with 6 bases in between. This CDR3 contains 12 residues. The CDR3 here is CASSLSYNEQFF. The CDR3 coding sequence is TGTGCCAGCAGTCTCAGTTACAATGAGCAGTTCTTC.

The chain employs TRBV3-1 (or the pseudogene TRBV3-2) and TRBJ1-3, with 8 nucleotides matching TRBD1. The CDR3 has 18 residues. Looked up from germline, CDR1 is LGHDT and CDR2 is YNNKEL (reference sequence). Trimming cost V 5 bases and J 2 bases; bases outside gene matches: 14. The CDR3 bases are TGTGCCAGCAGCAACTCCCCAGGAAGACAGGGGACTGGAAACACCATATATTTT. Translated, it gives CASSNSPGRQGTGNTIYF.

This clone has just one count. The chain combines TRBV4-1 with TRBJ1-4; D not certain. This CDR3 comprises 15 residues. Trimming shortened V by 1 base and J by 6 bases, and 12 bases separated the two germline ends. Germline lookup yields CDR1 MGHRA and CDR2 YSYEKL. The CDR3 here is CASSQVGGLDEKLFF. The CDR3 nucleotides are TGCGCCAGCAGCCAAGTGGGAGGGTTGGATGAAAAACTGTTTTTT.

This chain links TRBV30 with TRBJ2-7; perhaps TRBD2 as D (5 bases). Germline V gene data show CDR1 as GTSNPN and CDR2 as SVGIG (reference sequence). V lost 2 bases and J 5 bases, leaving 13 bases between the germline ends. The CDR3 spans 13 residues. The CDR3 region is CAWSTAGYHEQYF. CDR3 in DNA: TGTGCCTGGAGTACCGCGGGTTACCACGAGCAGTACTTC.

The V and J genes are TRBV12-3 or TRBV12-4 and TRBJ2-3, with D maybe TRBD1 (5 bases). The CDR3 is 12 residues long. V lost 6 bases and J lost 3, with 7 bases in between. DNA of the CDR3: TGTGCCAGCAGAGGGGTTACAGATACGCAGTATTTT. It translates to CASRGVTDTQYF.

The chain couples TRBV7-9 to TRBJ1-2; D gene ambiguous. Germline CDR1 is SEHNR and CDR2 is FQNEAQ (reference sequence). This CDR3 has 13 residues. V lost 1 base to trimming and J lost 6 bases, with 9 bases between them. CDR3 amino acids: CASSLVREHGYTF. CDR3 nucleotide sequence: TGTGCCAGCAGCTTAGTTCGGGAGCATGGCTACACCTTC.

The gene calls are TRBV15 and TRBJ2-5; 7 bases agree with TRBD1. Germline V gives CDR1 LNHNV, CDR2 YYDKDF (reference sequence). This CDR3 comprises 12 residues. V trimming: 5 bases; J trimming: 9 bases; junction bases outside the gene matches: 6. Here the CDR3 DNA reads TGTGCCACCAGCGCCCGAGGGGGCGCCCAGTACTTC. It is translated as CATSARGGAQYF.

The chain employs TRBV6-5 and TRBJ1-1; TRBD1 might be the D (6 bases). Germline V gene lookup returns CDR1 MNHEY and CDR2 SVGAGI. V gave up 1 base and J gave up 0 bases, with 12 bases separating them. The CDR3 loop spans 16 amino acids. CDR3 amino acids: CASSYLGRGLNTEAFF. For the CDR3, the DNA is TGTGCCAGCAGTTACTTGGGGAGGGGGTTGAACACTGAAGCTTTCTTT.

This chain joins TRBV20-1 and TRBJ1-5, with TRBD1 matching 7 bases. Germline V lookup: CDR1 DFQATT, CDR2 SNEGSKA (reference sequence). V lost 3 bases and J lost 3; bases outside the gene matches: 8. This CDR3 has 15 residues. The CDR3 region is CSASTTGAANQPQHF. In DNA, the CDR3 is TGCAGTGCTAGTACTACAGGGGCGGCCAATCAGCCCCAGCATTTT.

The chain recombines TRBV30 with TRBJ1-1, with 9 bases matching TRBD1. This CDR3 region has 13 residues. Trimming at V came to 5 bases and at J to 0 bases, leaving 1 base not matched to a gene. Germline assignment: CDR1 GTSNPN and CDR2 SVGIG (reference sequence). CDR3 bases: TGTGCCTGGGGGACAGGGATGAACACTGAAGCTTTCTTT. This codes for CAWGTGMNTEAFF.

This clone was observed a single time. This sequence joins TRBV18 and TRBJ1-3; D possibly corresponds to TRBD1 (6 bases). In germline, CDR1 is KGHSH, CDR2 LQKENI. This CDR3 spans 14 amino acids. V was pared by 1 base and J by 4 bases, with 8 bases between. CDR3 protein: CASSPLQGGNTIYF. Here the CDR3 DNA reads TGTGCCAGCTCACCACTACAGGGAGGAAACACCATATATTTT.

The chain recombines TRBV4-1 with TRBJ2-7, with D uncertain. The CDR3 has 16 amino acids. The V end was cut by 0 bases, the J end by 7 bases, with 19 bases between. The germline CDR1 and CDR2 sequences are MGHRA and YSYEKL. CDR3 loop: CASSQEYATIEWEQYF. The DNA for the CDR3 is TGCGCCAGCAGCCAAGAATACGCCACGATTGAGTGGGAGCAGTACTTC.

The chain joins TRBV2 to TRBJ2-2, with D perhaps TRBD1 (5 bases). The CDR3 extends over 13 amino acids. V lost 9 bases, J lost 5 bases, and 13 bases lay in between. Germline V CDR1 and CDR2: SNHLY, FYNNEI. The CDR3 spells CASLGARTGELFF. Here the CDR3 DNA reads TGTGCCAGTCTAGGGGCGCGGACCGGGGAGCTGTTTTTT.

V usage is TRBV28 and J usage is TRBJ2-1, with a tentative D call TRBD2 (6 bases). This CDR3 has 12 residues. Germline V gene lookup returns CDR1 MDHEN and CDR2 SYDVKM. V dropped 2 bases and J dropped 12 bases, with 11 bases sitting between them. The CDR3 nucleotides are TGTGCCAGCAGTTTACTACTAGCTGGGCAGTTCTTC. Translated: CASSLLLAGQFF.

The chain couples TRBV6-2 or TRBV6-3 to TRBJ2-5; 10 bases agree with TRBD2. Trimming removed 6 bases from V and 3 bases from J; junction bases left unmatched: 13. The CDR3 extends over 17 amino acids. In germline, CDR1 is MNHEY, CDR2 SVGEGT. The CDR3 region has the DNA TGTGCCAGCAGCAGCGAGCGGGAGGGCCGGGTTAAAGAGACCCAGTACTTC. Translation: CASSSEREGRVKETQYF.

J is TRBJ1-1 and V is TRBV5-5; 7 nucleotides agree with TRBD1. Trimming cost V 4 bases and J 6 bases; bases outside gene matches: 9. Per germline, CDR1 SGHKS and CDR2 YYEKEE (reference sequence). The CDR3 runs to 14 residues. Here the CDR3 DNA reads TGTGCCAGCAGCCATGGACAGGCCGGGGCTGAAGCTTTCTTT. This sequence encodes CASSHGQAGAEAFF.

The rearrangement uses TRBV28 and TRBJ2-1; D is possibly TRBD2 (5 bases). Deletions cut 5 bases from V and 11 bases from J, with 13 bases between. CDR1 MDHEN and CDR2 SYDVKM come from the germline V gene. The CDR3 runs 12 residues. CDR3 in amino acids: CASSTGLRQQFF. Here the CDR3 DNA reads TGTGCCAGCAGTACCGGACTGCGGCAGCAGTTCTTC.

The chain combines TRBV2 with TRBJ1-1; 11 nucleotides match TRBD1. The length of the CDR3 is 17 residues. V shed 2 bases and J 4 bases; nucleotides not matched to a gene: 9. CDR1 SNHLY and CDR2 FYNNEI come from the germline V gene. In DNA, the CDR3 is TGTGCCAGCAGTGAAAGTGGGACAGGGGGAGTTGGCACTGAAGCTTTCTTT. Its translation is CASSESGTGGVGTEAFF.

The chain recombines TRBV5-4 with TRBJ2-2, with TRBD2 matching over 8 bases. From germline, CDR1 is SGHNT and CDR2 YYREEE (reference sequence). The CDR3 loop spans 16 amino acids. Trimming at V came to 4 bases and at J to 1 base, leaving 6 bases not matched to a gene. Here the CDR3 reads CASSQRTSRNTGELFF. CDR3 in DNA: TGTGCCAGCAGCCAAAGGACTAGCAGGAACACCGGGGAGCTGTTTTTT.

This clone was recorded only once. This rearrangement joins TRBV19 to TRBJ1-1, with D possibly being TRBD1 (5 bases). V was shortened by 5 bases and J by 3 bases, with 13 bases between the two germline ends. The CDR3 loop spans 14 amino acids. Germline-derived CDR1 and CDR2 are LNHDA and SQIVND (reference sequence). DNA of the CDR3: TGTGCCAGTAGTGGGGGGGTCCACCACACTGAAGCTTTCTTT. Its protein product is CASSGGVHHTEAFF. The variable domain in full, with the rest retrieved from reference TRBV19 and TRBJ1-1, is DGGITQSPKYLFRKEGQNVTLSCEQNLNHDAMYWYRQDPGQGLRLIYYSQIVNDFQKGDIAEGYSVSREKKESFPLTVTSAQKNPTAFYLCASSGGVHHTEAFFGQGTRLTVV.

CDR3 in DNA: TGTGCCAGCAGCTTGGGGTCCAGAGATACGCAGTATTTT. Its translation is CASSLGSRDTQYF. The gene calls are TRBV5-5 and TRBJ2-3; D not resolved. The CDR3 sequence is 13 residues long. CDR1 is SGHKS and CDR2 is YYEKEE in the germline V gene (reference sequence). V was trimmed by 0 bases and J by 5 bases, leaving 7 bases between them.

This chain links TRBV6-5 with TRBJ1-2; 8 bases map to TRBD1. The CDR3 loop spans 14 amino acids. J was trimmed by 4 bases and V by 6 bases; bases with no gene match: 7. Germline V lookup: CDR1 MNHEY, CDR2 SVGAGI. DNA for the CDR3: TGTGCCAGCAGACGCGGACAGGGTGTCTATGGCTACACCTTC. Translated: CASRRGQGVYGYTF.

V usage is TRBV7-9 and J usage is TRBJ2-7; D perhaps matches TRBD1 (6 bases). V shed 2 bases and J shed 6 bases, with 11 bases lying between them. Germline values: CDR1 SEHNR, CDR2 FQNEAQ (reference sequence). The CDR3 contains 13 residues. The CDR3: CASSLISRGEQYF. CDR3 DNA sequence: TGTGCCAGCAGCTTAATATCCAGGGGCGAGCAGTACTTC. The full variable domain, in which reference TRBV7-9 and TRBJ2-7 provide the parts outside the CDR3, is DTGVSQNPRHKITKRGQNVTFRCDPISEHNRLYWYRQTLGQGPEFLTYFQNEAQLEKSRLLSDRFSAERPKGSFSTLEIQRTEQGDSAMYLCASSLISRGEQYFGPGTRLTVT.

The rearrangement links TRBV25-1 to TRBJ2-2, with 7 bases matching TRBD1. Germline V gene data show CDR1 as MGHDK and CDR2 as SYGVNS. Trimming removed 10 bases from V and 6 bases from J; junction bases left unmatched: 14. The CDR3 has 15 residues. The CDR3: CATQRLDRDPGELFF. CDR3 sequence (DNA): TGTGCCACCCAGAGACTCGACAGGGATCCCGGGGAGCTGTTTTTT. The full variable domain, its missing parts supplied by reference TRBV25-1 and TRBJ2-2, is EADIYQTPRYLVIGTGKKITLECSQTMGHDKMYWYQQDPGMELHLIHYSYGVNSTEKGDLSSESTVSRIRTEHFPLTLESARPSHTSQYLCATQRLDRDPGELFFGEGSRLTVL.

The CDR3 region is CASRSRGRPFGNQPQHF. The CDR3 region has the DNA TGTGCCAGCAGGTCCAGGGGCAGACCCTTTGGCAATCAGCCCCAGCATTTT. The chain couples TRBV28 to TRBJ1-5; possible D gene TRBD1, 6 bases. V shed 6 bases and J shed 2 bases, with 20 bases lying between them. Germline V gene data show CDR1 as MDHEN and CDR2 as SYDVKM. This CDR3 region has 17 residues.

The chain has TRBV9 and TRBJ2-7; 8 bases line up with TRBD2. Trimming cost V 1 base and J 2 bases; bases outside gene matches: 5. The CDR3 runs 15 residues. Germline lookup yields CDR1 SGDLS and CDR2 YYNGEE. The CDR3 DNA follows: TGTGCCAGCAGCGTATATGCGGGAGGAACCTACGAGCAGTACTTC. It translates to CASSVYAGGTYEQYF.